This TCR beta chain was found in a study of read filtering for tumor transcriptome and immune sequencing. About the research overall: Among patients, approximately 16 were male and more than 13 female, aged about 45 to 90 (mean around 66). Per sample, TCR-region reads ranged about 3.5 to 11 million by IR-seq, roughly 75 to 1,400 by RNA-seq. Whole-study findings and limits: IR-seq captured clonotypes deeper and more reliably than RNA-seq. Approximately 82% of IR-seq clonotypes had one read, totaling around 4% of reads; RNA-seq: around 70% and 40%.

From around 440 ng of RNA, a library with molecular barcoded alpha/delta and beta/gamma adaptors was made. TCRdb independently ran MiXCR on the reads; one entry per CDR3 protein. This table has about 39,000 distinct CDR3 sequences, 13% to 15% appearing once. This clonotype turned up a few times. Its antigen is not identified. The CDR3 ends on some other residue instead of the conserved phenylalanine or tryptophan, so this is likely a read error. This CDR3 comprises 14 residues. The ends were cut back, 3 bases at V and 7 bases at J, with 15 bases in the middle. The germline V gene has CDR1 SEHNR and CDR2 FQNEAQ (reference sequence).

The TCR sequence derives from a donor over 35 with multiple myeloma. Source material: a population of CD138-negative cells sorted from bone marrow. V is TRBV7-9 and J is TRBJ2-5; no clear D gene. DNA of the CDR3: TGTGCCAGCAGCTTTACACAGCCCCCGGGGACCCAGTACCTC. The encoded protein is CASSFTQPPGTQYL.